This TCR beta chain emerged from a study of T cells in Graves' hyperthyroidism and ophthalmopathy. Study-wide results and limits: Separating ophthalmopathy from stable hyperthyroidism was achieved by a 13 V-J model.

This clonotype came up many times. Its antigen is unknown. One end of the junction does not line up with germline, which may come from a read error. The source material, RNA transcripts, was used to amplify TCR beta CDR3 regions. First-round RT-PCR with HTBI primers amplified the TCR CDR3 region. TCRdb re-called the multiplex PCR reads with MiXCR, one entry per CDR3 protein. Seen here are some 350,000 distinct CDR3 sequences, 15% to 19% observed once, and the top ten hold roughly a quarter. Looked up from germline, CDR1 is SNHLY and CDR2 is FYNNEI. The length of the CDR3 is 15 residues. Preceding any ophthalmopathy symptoms, the blood sample dates from first hyperthyroidism diagnosis.

J is TRBJ2-1 and V is TRBV2, with 8 bases aligning to TRBD2. This TCR was sampled from a woman aged 18-29 years with Graves' hyperthyroidism that later progressed to Graves' ophthalmopathy. The sample taken for sequencing was blood. The CDR3 reads CASSQAGDPYNEQFF. The CDR3 coding sequence is TGTGCCAGCAGTCAAGCGGGAGACCCCTACAATGAGCAGTTCTTC.